This T cell receptor beta chain appears in the sequencing data of a study of shared clonotypes between healthy human individuals. CD45RA+ naive and CD45RA-negative memory subsets were separated from CD4+ cells. Only in-frame clones appear in the TCRdb table, and some are missing; sequencing was by immunoSEQ multiplex PCR. The sample consists of roughly 2.2 million clones, approximately 90% of them appearing once. From germline, CDR1 is SGHTS and CDR2 YDEGEE. The CDR3 extends over 18 amino acids. V lost 1 base and J lost 0; bases outside the gene matches: 5. Study-wide results and caveats: The sharing of approximately 5.1% of naive CD4 clonotypes was seen across a few donors. A reduction in generation probabilities was seen for non-shared clonotypes relative to those shared by all four donors.

About this clone itself: As yet, its antigen is unknown.

The sequenced sample consisted of naive CD4+ T cells from PBMCs. Noted subset: CD45RA+ positively selected. This clonotype originated in a young man in good health. Some clones in this sample may be carry-over from other donors' samples. The V and J genes are TRBV5-8 and TRBJ2-1; TRBD2 matches at 12 bases. DNA of the CDR3: TGTGCCAGCAGCTTGAGCCTAGCGGGAGGGCCCTCCTACAATGAGCAGTTCTTC. Encoded protein: CASSLSLAGGPSYNEQFF.